The source of this TCR beta chain is a study of shared clonotypes between healthy human individuals. Turning to this clone: What it recognizes is unknown.

The V end lost 2 bases, the J end lost 1 base, and 2 bases lay between the germline ends. CDR1 is MNHNS and CDR2 is SASEGT in the germline V gene. The CDR3 spans 12 residues. The assay was immunoSEQ multiplex PCR, and TCRdb's table has in-frame clones only and misses some. Of millions of clones in the sample, 80% to 95% were seen once. General study results and limits: Against clonotypes common to all four donors, non-shared ones had lower generation probabilities. Compared with memory subsets, naive subsets generally had larger estimated richness. It was anticipated that sequencing depth would influence how many clonotypes donors shared.

The sequence came from a man younger than 35 in good health. Some clones in this sample may be carry-over from other donors' samples. The sample taken for sequencing was naive CD4+ T cells from PBMCs. Stated subset: CD45RA+ positively selected. The chain combines TRBV6-1 with TRBJ2-5; no reliable D call. Here the CDR3 reads CASSESQETQYF. The CDR3 region has the DNA TGTGCCAGCAGTGAAAGCCAAGAGACCCAGTACTTC.